This T cell receptor (beta chain) was obtained from a study of shared clonotypes between healthy human individuals. As defined, naive CD8 cells were CD45RO-negative and positively selected for CCR7, with terminally differentiated effector memory CD45RA+ cells excluded. General observations from the study: Researchers sampled only blood; tissue repertoires likely differ. Depth was large, yet rarefaction showed that sorted-subset sequencing was incomplete.

V gave up 6 bases and J gave up 5 bases; unmatched junction bases: 9. The germline CDR1 and CDR2 sequences are MNHEY and SMNVEV (reference sequence). This CDR3 has 14 residues. Libraries were prepared by immunoSEQ multiplex PCR; TCRdb keeps only in-frame clonotypes and omits some of them. Of about 1.9 million clones detected, roughly 93% appear once; the ten largest clones hold 1.5% to 2%. Points on this clone: Its matching antigen is unknown.

The sample taken for sequencing was naive CD8+ T cells from PBMCs. This sequence joins TRBV27 and TRBJ2-5; 7 bases line up with TRBD1. The sequence was collected from a man between 18 and 29 years old in good health. Some clones in this sample may be carry-over from other donors' samples. Written as DNA, the CDR3 is TGTGCCAGCAGACAGGGGCGATTTCGGGAGACCCAGTACTTC. This codes for CASRQGRFRETQYF.